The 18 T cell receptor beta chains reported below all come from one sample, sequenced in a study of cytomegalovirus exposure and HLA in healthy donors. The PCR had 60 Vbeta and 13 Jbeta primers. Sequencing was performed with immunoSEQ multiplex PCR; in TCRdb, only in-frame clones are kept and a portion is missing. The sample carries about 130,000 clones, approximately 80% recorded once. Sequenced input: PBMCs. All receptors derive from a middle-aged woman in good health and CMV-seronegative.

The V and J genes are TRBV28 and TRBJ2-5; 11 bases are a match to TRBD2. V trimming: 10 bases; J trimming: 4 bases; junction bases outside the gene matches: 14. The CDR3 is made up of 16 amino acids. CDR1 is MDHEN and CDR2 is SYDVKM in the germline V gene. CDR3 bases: TGTGCCATACGAAGATACTCTAGCGGGGGGATAGAGACCCAGTACTTC. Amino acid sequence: CAIRRYSSGGIETQYF. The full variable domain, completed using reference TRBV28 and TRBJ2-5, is DVKVTQSSRYLVKRTGEKVFLECVQDMDHENMFWYRQDPGLGLRLIYFSYDVKMKEKGDIPEGYSVSREKKERFSLILESASTNQTSMYLCAIRRYSSGGIETQYFGPGTRLLVL.

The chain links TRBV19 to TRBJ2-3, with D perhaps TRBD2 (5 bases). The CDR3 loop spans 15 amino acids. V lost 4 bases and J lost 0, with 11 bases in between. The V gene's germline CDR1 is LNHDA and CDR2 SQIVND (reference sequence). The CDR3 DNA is TGTGCCAGTAGTACGAGCGGAACTAGCACAGATACGCAGTATTTT. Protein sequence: CASSTSGTSTDTQYF.

Here the CDR3 reads CASSERRGNTIYF. CDR3 in DNA: TGTGCCAGCAGTGAGAGGCGCGGAAACACCATATATTTT. The genes are TRBV2 and TRBJ1-3; D is unresolved. This CDR3 has 13 residues. Germline lookup yields CDR1 SNHLY and CDR2 FYNNEI. V gave up 3 bases and J gave up 4 bases, with 7 bases separating them.

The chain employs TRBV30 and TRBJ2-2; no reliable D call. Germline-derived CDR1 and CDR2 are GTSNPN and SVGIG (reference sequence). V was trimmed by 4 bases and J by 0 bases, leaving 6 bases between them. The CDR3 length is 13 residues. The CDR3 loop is CAWTNANTGELFF. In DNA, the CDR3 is TGTGCCTGGACTAACGCGAACACCGGGGAGCTGTTTTTT.

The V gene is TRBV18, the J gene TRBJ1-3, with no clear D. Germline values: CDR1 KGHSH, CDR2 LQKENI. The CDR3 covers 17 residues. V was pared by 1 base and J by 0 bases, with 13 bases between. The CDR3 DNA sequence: TGTGCCAGCTCACCACAAATCCAGGCTGACTCTGGAAACACCATATATTTT. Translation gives CASSPQIQADSGNTIYF.

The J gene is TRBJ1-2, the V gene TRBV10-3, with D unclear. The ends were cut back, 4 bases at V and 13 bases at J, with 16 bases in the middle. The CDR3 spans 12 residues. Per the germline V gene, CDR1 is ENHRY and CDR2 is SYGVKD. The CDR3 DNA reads TGTGCCATCAGTGGACCTGGGGAGGGAGCCACCTTC. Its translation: CAISGPGEGATF.

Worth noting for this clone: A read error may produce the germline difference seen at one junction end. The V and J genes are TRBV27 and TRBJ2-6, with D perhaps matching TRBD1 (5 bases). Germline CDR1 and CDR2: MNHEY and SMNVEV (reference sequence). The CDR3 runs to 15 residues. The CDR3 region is CASSLGSSGANGLTF. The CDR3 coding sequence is TGTGCCAGCAGTTTAGGTTCCTCTGGGGCCAACGGCCTGACTTTC.

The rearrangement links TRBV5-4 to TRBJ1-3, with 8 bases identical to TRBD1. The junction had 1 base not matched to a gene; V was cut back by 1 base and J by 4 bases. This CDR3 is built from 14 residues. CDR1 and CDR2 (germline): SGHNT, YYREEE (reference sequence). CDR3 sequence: CASSLQGAGNTIYF. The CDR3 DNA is TGTGCCAGCAGCTTGCAGGGGGCAGGAAACACCATATATTTT.

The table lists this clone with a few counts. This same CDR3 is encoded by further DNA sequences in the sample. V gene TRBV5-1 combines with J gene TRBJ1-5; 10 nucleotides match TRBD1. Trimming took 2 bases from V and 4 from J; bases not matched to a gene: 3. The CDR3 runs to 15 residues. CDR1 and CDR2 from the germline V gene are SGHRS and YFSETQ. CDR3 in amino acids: CASSLDRGQNQPQHF. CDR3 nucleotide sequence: TGCGCCAGCAGCTTAGACAGGGGGCAGAATCAGCCCCAGCATTTT.

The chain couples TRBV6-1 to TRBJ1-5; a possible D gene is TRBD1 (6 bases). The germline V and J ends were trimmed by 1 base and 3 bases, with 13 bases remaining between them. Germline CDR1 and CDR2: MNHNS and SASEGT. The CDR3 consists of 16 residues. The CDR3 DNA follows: TGTGCCAGCAGTGAAGTGGGGGCGGAAAACAATCAGCCCCAGCATTTT. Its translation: CASSEVGAENNQPQHF.

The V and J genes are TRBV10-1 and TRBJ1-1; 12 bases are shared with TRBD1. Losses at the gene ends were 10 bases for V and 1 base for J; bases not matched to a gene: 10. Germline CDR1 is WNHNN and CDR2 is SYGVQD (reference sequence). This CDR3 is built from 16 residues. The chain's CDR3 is CATPTGTGGRNTEAFF. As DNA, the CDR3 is TGCGCCACCCCGACCGGGACAGGGGGCCGGAACACTGAAGCTTTCTTT.

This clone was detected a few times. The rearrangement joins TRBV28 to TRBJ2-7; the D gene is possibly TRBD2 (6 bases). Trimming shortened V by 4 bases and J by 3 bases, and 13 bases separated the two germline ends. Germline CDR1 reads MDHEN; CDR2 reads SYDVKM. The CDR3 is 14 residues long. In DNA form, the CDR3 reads TGTGCCAGCAGTTCCGCGCAGGGAGGCTACGAGCAGTACTTC. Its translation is CASSSAQGGYEQYF.

CDR3 loop: CASSVTPGGIDTQYF. The CDR3 region has the DNA TGTGCCAGCAGCGTGACGCCCGGGGGGATAGATACGCAGTATTTT. This chain joins TRBV9 and TRBJ2-3; 7 bases are a match to TRBD2. J lost 5 bases, V lost 2 bases, and 8 bases had no gene match. The CDR3 spans 15 residues. Germline CDR1 and CDR2: SGDLS and YYNGEE.

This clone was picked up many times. In DNA form, the CDR3 reads TGCGCCAGCAGCCTCGGGACACTCCCGGGGTACACTGAAGCTTTCTTT. It specifies CASSLGTLPGYTEAFF. V and J are TRBV5-1 and TRBJ1-1; the D gene is possibly TRBD1 (6 bases). The CDR3 contains 16 residues. The germline V gene has CDR1 SGHRS and CDR2 YFSETQ. The V end lost 4 bases, the J end lost 3 bases, and 19 bases lay between the germline ends.

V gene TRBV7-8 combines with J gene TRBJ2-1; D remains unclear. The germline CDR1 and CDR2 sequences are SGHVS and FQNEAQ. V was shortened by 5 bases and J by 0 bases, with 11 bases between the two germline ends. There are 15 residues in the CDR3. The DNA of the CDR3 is TGTGCCAGCAGCGGTTGGCAGCGCTCCTACAATGAGCAGTTCTTC. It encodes CASSGWQRSYNEQFF.

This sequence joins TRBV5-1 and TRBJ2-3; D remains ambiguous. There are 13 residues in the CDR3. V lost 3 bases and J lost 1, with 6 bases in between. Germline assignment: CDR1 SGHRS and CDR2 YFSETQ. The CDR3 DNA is TGCGCCAGCAGCTCACGGGGCACAGATACGCAGTATTTT. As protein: CASSSRGTDTQYF. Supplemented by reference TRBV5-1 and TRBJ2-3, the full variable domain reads KAGVTQTPRYLIKTRGQQVTLSCSPISGHRSVSWYQQTPGQGLQFLFEYFSETQRNKGNFPGRFSGRQFSNSRSEMNVSTLELGDSALYLCASSSRGTDTQYFGPGTRLTVL.

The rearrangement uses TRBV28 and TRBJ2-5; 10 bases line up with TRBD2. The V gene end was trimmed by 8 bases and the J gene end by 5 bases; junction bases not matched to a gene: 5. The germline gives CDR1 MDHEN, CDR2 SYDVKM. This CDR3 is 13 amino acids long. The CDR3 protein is CASESGGAETQYF. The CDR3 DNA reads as TGTGCCAGCGAAAGCGGGGGGGCGGAGACCCAGTACTTC.

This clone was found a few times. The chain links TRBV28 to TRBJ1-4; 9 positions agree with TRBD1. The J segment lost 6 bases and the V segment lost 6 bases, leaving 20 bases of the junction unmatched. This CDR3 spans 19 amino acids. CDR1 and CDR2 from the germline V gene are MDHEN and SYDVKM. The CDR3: CASSPNAGTGWAVYEKLFF. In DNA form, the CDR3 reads TGTGCCAGCAGCCCAAACGCCGGGACAGGGTGGGCTGTCTATGAAAAACTGTTTTTT.